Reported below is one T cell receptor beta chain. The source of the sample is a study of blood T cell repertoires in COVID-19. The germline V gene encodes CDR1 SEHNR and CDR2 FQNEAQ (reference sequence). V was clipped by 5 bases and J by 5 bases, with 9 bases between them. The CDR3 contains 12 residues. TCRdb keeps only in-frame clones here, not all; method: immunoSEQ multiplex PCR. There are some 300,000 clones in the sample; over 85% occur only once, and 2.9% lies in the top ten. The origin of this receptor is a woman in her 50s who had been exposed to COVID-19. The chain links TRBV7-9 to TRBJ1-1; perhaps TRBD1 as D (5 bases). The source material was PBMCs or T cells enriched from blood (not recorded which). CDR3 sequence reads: CASSPGGTEAFF. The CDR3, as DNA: TGTGCCAGCAGCCCCGGGGGGACTGAAGCTTTCTTT.